What follows describes a single TCR beta chain. Each CDR3 protein gets one entry after TCRdb re-called the RT-PCR reads with MiXCR. The sample records about a million distinct CDR3 sequences, roughly 18% being singletons. These data are taken from a study of patients and donors after allogeneic stem cell transplantation. This TCR derives from a human donor who was either an allogeneic HSCT recipient or a stem cell or donor lymphocyte infusion donor (not recorded which). It is not recorded whose cells these are; they may come from a transplant donor. The source material was blood, either unsorted or a sorted T cell fraction (not recorded which).

This chain's CDR3 is CASSPRFSLGTGELFF. The CDR3, as DNA: TGTGCCAGCAGCCCCAGGTTCTCGTTGGGGACCGGGGAGCTGTTTTTT. The V and J genes are TRBV7-2 and TRBJ2-2; D remains ambiguous. The germline V gene has CDR1 SGHTA and CDR2 FQGNSA. Trimming took 5 bases from V and 5 from J, leaving 18 bases between them. This CDR3 comprises 16 residues.